Shown below are 26 T cell receptor beta chains from a single sample sequenced in a study of T cell changes during pregnancy in multiple sclerosis. Libraries were prepared by immunoSEQ multiplex PCR; TCRdb keeps only in-frame clonotypes and omits some of them. The sample shows tens of thousands of clones, roughly 92% of them seen only once. The material was CD4+ T cells from peripheral blood mononuclear cells, obtained before pregnancy. These receptors all come from a female donor with multiple sclerosis, enrolled in a pregnancy study.

The chain joins TRBV4-2 to TRBJ1-5, with a possible D match to TRBD1 (6 bases). Germline V gene lookup returns CDR1 LGHNA and CDR2 YNFKEQ. Trimming removed 0 bases from V and 1 base from J, with 13 bases in between. This CDR3 spans 17 amino acids. CDR3 bases: TGTGCCAGCAGCCAAGATGCCAGGGGCGGAAGCAATCAGCCCCAGCATTTT. This codes for CASSQDARGGSNQPQHF.

V is TRBV5-4 and J is TRBJ2-3; 8 nucleotides agree with TRBD2. J gave up 2 bases and V 4 bases, and 9 bases lay outside the gene matches. The CDR3 loop spans 16 amino acids. Per germline, CDR1 SGHNT and CDR2 YYREEE (reference sequence). The CDR3 here is CASSPRGGLDTDTQYF. DNA of the CDR3: TGTGCCAGCAGCCCACGCGGGGGACTAGACACAGATACGCAGTATTTT.

The chain uses TRBV28 and TRBJ2-7; D not certain. The CDR3 loop spans 13 amino acids. V was clipped by 3 bases and J by 2 bases, with 8 bases between them. The germline CDR1 and CDR2 sequences are MDHEN and SYDVKM. The CDR3 DNA sequence: TGTGCCAGCAGTTTTGGCGGCCCCTACGAGCAGTACTTC. Protein: CASSFGGPYEQYF.

The V and J genes are TRBV5-1 and TRBJ2-3; 10 bases match TRBD2. With V trimmed by 3 bases and J by 0 bases, 4 bases remained unmatched. There are 16 residues in the CDR3. CDR1 is SGHRS, CDR2 YFSETQ, per germline. Here the CDR3 reads CASSSLAGGSTDTQYF. CDR3 DNA sequence: TGCGCCAGCAGCTCCTTAGCGGGAGGTAGCACAGATACGCAGTATTTT.

The chain joins TRBV28 to TRBJ1-1, with 7 bases lining up with TRBD1. The germline V gene has CDR1 MDHEN and CDR2 SYDVKM. CDR3 length: 13 residues. Trimming removed 7 bases from V and 4 bases from J; junction bases left unmatched: 6. The chain's CDR3 is CASTVQGSTEAFF. DNA of the CDR3: TGTGCCAGCACCGTACAGGGGAGCACTGAAGCTTTCTTT. The whole variable domain, filled in from reference TRBV28 and TRBJ1-1, reads DVKVTQSSRYLVKRTGEKVFLECVQDMDHENMFWYRQDPGLGLRLIYFSYDVKMKEKGDIPEGYSVSREKKERFSLILESASTNQTSMYLCASTVQGSTEAFFGQGTRLTVV.

This chain uses TRBV29-1 with TRBJ2-7; 9 bases line up with TRBD2. The junction had 18 bases not matched to a gene; V was cut back by 4 bases and J by 5 bases. CDR1 and CDR2 (germline): SQVTM, ANQGSEA. The length of the CDR3 is 17 residues. CDR3: CSVVPDLSGRRNDEQYF. For the CDR3, the DNA is TGCAGCGTTGTTCCCGACCTTAGCGGGAGAAGAAATGACGAGCAGTACTTC.

This clone came up a few times. This chain links TRBV30 with TRBJ1-4, with D possibly TRBD1 on 6 matching bases. V dropped 4 bases and J dropped 10 bases, with 10 bases sitting between them. The CDR3 contains 11 residues. Germline CDR1 is GTSNPN and CDR2 is SVGIG (reference sequence). CDR3 sequence (DNA): TGTGCCTGGATTGGGGGCGGAAAACTGTTTTTT. Translating gives CAWIGGGKLFF.

This chain uses TRBV28 with TRBJ2-3, with D uncertain. V was trimmed by 0 bases and J by 5 bases, leaving 6 bases between them. The CDR3 extends over 13 amino acids. Germline V gene data show CDR1 as MDHEN and CDR2 as SYDVKM. This CDR3 reads CASSLWTQDTQYF. The CDR3 coding sequence is TGTGCCAGCAGTTTATGGACACAAGATACGCAGTATTTT.

The chain uses TRBV7-6 and TRBJ2-5; 10 positions match TRBD2. V dropped 2 bases and J dropped 4; count of bases not matched to a gene: 7. Per the germline V gene, CDR1 is SGHVS and CDR2 is FNYEAQ. The CDR3 contains 16 residues. CDR3 nucleotides: TGTGCCAGCAGCTTAACCCCACGACTAGCGGGAGAGACCCAGTACTTC. It encodes CASSLTPRLAGETQYF.

The chain uses TRBV27 and TRBJ1-2; maybe TRBD1 (6 bases). This CDR3 has 14 residues. V lost 4 bases to trimming and J lost 4 bases, with 13 bases between them. Germline CDR1 reads MNHEY; CDR2 reads SMNVEV (reference sequence). The CDR3 nucleotides are TGTGCCAGCAGTTCGGTGGGGGCTGGCTATGGCTACACCTTC. The encoded protein is CASSSVGAGYGYTF.

The chain recombines TRBV27 with TRBJ2-4, with 8 nucleotides matching TRBD1. There are 20 residues in the CDR3. Germline V gives CDR1 MNHEY, CDR2 SMNVEV (reference sequence). The junction had 15 bases not matched to a gene; V was cut back by 2 bases and J by 0 bases. CDR3 DNA sequence: TGTGCCAGCAGTTTACCCAGCTTCCGGGACAGGTTAATAGCCAAAAACATTCAGTACTTC. Residues: CASSLPSFRDRLIAKNIQYF.

The V gene is TRBV28, the J gene TRBJ2-5, with TRBD2 as a possible D gene (5 bases). The end of the DNA fits TRBJ2-7 better, so the J call may be wrong. This CDR3 region has 14 residues. Per germline, CDR1 MDHEN and CDR2 SYDVKM. DNA for the CDR3: TGTGCCAGCAGTTTAAGCGGACGTTCCTACGAGCAGTACTTC. This codes for CASSLSGRSYEQYF.

The chain uses TRBV29-1 and TRBJ2-1; 10 bases line up with TRBD2. The CDR3 has 16 amino acids. Germline V gene data show CDR1 as SQVTM and CDR2 as ANQGSEA. Trimming cost V 2 bases and J 7 bases; bases outside gene matches: 11. In nucleotides, the CDR3 is TGCAGCGTTGAAATAAGTCTAGCGGGAGACTCTAATGAGCAGTTCTTC. Translated: CSVEISLAGDSNEQFF.

The chain links TRBV2 to TRBJ2-7; 11 nucleotides line up with TRBD1. The junction had 2 bases not matched to a gene; V was cut back by 10 bases and J by 0 bases. CDR1 is SNHLY and CDR2 is FYNNEI in the germline V gene. CDR3 length: 13 amino acids. This chain's CDR3 is CAKGQGGSYEQYF. CDR3 coding DNA: TGTGCCAAGGGACAGGGGGGCTCCTACGAGCAGTACTTC. The whole variable domain, filled in from reference TRBV2 and TRBJ2-7, reads EPEVTQTPSHQVTQMGQEVILRCVPISNHLYFYWYRQILGQKVEFLVSFYNNEISEKSEIFDDQFSVERPDGSNFTLKIRSTKLEDSAMYFCAKGQGGSYEQYFGPGTRLTVT.

CDR3 loop: CASSLQGAHNEQFF. The DNA for the CDR3 is TGTGCCAGCAGTTTGCAGGGGGCCCACAATGAGCAGTTCTTC. V usage is TRBV28 and J usage is TRBJ2-1; TRBD1 aligns across 8 bases. The CDR3 sequence is 14 residues long. The V segment lost 3 bases and the J segment 5 bases; nucleotides outside the gene matches: 3. CDR1 and CDR2 (germline): MDHEN, SYDVKM.

This sequence joins TRBV29-1 and TRBJ2-1; no reliable D call. Trimming took off 0 bases at V and 0 bases at J, with 6 bases between the two ends. Germline V gene data show CDR1 as SQVTM and CDR2 as ANQGSEA. This CDR3 has 14 amino acids. The CDR3 region has the DNA TGCAGCGTTGAAGAGGCGGCCTCCTACAATGAGCAGTTCTTC. This encodes CSVEEAASYNEQFF.

This clone turned up a few times. The rearrangement links TRBV20-1 to TRBJ2-1, with a tentative D call TRBD2 (5 bases). The CDR3 has 11 amino acids. Between the trimmed V and J ends, which lost 0 bases and 14 bases, there was a span of 11 bases. Germline V CDR1 and CDR2: DFQATT, SNEGSKA (reference sequence). The DNA for the CDR3 is TGCAGTGCTAGAGAAGTTACCGGGGAGTTCTTC. It specifies CSAREVTGEFF.

This chain joins TRBV25-1 and TRBJ1-2; tentatively, D is TRBD1 (5 bases). CDR3 size: 15 residues. The V and J ends lost 5 bases and 7 bases respectively, with 20 bases between them. The germline CDR1 and CDR2 sequences are MGHDK and SYGVNS. The CDR3 DNA sequence: TGTGCCAGCAGTCTAAAAATCGGGCAGGGAAGTGGCTACACCTTC. This gives the protein CASSLKIGQGSGYTF.

V gene TRBV5-5 combines with J gene TRBJ1-4; 7 bases are a match to TRBD1. This CDR3 comprises 16 residues. The germline V gene encodes CDR1 SGHKS and CDR2 YYEKEE (reference sequence). The trim removed 4 bases at V and 0 bases at J, leaving 6 bases unmatched. The CDR3: CASSLDRPATNEKLFF. Here the CDR3 DNA reads TGTGCCAGCAGCCTGGACAGGCCTGCAACTAATGAAAAACTGTTTTTT.

This clone has just one count. The CDR3 DNA is TGTGCCAGCAGTAATCCGGGACTCGCCTCTTCCTACGAGCAGTACTTC. This codes for CASSNPGLASSYEQYF. This chain connects TRBV28 to TRBJ2-7, with D possibly TRBD2 on 6 matching bases. The V end was cut by 5 bases, the J end by 1 base, with 18 bases between. This CDR3 has 16 amino acids. Germline V gene lookup returns CDR1 MDHEN and CDR2 SYDVKM.

This chain links TRBV5-1 with TRBJ1-4, with TRBD1 identical over 7 bases. The CDR3 loop spans 14 amino acids. The junction had 3 bases not matched to a gene; V was cut back by 3 bases and J by 4 bases. The germline V gene has CDR1 SGHRS and CDR2 YFSETQ. The CDR3 region has the DNA TGCGCCAGCAGCTCAGGGACAGTTAATGAAAAACTGTTTTTT. It specifies CASSSGTVNEKLFF.

This clone was seen only once. The chain is built from TRBV2 and TRBJ1-5; 7 nucleotides agree with TRBD1. Germline V CDR1 and CDR2: SNHLY, FYNNEI. The V gene end was trimmed by 3 bases and the J gene end by 4 bases; junction bases not matched to a gene: 9. The CDR3 is made up of 16 amino acids. CDR3 sequence (DNA): TGTGCCAGCAGTGAGGAGGGGGCTTTCCCTAATCAGCCCCAGCATTTT. Translation gives CASSEEGAFPNQPQHF. Based on the CDR3 plus reference TRBV2 and TRBJ1-5, the full variable domain is EPEVTQTPSHQVTQMGQEVILRCVPISNHLYFYWYRQILGQKVEFLVSFYNNEISEKSEIFDDQFSVERPDGSNFTLKIRSTKLEDSAMYFCASSEEGAFPNQPQHFGDGTRLSIL.

This sequence joins TRBV9 and TRBJ2-3, with D possibly TRBD2 on 5 matching bases. The CDR3 sequence is 14 residues long. Germline lookup yields CDR1 SGDLS and CDR2 YYNGEE. V gave up 1 base and J gave up 6 bases, with 12 bases separating them. Written as DNA, the CDR3 is TGTGCCAGCAGCGTACTAGCCCTTCAGGATACGCAGTATTTT. Translation gives CASSVLALQDTQYF.

The chain links TRBV6-1 to TRBJ2-1; the match to TRBD1 covers 7 bases. CDR1 is MNHNS and CDR2 is SASEGT in the germline V gene. Unmatched junction bases numbered 4, after V lost 8 bases and J lost 9 bases. This CDR3 contains 11 residues. The CDR3 DNA sequence: TGTGCCAGCGGACAGGAGGCTGAGCAGTTCTTC. Protein sequence: CASGQEAEQFF.

The CDR3 DNA follows: TGTGCCAGCAGTTTAGGACAGGGTGGTCATTCACCCCTCCACTTT. Its protein is CASSLGQGGHSPLHF. This chain joins TRBV2 and TRBJ1-6; 8 bases are shared with TRBD1. Germline lookup yields CDR1 SNHLY and CDR2 FYNNEI. The CDR3 length is 15 residues. J gave up 8 bases and V 5 bases, and 8 bases lay outside the gene matches.

The rearrangement uses TRBV7-8 and TRBJ2-2; TRBD1 might be the D (6 bases). Per the germline V gene, CDR1 is SGHVS and CDR2 is FQNEAQ. CDR3 length: 13 amino acids. The ends were cut back, 8 bases at V and 6 bases at J, with 13 bases in the middle. Here the CDR3 DNA reads TGTGCCAGCCAGGGGCGTATCCCCGGGGAGCTGTTTTTT. Translation gives CASQGRIPGELFF.